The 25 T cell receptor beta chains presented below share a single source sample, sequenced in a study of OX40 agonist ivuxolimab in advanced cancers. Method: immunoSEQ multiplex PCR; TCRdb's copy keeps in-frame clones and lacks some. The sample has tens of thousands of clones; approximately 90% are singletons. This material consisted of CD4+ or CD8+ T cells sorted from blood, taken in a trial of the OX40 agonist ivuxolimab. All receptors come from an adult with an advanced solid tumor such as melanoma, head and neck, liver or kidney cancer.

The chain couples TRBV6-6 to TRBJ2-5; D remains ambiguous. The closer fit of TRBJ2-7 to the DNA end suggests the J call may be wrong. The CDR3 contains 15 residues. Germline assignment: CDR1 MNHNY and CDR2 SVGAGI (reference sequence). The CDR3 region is CASTSSGGVSYEQYF. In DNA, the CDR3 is TGTGCCAGCACCTCCTCGGGTGGGGTCTCCTACGAGCAGTACTTC.

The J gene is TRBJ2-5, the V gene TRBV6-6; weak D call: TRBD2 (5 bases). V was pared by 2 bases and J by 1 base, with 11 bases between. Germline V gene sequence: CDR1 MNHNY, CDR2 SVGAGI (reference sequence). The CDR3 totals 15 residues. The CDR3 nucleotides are TGTGCCAGCAGTTACAGGAGAGGGCCCCAAGAGACCCAGTACTTC. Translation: CASSYRRGPQETQYF.

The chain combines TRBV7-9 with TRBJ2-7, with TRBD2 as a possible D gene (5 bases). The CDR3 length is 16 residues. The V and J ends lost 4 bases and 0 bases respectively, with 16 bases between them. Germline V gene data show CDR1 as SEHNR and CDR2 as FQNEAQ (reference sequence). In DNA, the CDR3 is TGTGCCAGCAGCTCCACAGAACTAGGCTTCTCCTACGAGCAGTACTTC. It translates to CASSSTELGFSYEQYF.

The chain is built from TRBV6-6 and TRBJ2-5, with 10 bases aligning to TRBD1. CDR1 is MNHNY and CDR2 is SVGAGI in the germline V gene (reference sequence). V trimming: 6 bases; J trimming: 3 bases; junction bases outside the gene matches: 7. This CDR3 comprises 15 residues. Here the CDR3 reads CASSPPTGGEETQYF. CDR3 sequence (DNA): TGTGCCAGCAGCCCCCCGACAGGGGGCGAAGAGACCCAGTACTTC.

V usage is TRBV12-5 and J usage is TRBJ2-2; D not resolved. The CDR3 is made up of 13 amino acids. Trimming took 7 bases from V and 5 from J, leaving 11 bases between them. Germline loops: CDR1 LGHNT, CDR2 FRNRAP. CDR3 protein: CASDRPVTGELFF. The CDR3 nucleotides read TGTGCTAGTGACCGCCCCGTTACCGGGGAGCTGTTTTTT.

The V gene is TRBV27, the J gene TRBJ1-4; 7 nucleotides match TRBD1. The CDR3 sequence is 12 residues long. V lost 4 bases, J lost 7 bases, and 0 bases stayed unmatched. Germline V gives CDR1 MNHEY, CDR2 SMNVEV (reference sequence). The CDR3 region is CASSWTGEKLFF. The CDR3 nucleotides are TGTGCCAGCAGTTGGACAGGTGAAAAACTGTTTTTT.

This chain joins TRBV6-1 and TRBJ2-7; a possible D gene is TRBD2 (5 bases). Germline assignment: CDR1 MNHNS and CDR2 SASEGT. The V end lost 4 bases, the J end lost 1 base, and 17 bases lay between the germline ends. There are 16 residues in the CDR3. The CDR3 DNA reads TGTGCCAGCAGTGCCCCGGTGGAGCGGAGTTCCTACGAGCAGTACTTC. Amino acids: CASSAPVERSSYEQYF.

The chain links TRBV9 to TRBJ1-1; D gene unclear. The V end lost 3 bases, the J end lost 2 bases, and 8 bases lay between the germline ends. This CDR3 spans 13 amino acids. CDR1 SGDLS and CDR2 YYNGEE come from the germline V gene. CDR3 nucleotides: TGTGCCAGCAGCGCGTGGGGTAACACTGAAGCTTTCTTT. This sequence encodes CASSAWGNTEAFF.

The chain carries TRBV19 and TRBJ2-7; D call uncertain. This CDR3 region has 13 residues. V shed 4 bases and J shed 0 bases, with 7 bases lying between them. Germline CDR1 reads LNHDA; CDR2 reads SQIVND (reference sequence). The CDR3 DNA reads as TGTGCCAGTAGTAGGGCAGGCTCCTACGAGCAGTACTTC. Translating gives CASSRAGSYEQYF.

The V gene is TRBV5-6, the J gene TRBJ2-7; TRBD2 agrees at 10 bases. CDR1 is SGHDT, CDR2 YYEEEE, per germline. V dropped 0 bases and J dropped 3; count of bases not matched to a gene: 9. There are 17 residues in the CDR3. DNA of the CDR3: TGTGCCAGCAGCTTGGGTGGTCCAGCGGGAGGGAGCTACGAGCAGTACTTC. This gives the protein CASSLGGPAGGSYEQYF.

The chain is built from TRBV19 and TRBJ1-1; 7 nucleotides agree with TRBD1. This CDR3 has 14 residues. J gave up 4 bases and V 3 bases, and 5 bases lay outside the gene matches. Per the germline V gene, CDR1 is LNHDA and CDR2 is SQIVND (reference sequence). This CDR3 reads CASSMSTGVTEAFF. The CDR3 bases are TGTGCCAGTAGTATGTCAACAGGGGTCACTGAAGCTTTCTTT. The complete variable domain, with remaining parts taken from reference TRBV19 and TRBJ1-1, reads DGGITQSPKYLFRKEGQNVTLSCEQNLNHDAMYWYRQDPGQGLRLIYYSQIVNDFQKGDIAEGYSVSREKKESFPLTVTSAQKNPTAFYLCASSMSTGVTEAFFGQGTRLTVV.

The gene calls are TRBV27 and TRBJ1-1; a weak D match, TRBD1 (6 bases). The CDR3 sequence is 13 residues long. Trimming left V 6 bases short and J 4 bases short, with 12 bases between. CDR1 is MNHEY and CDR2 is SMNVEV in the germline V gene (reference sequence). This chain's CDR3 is CASRSTGATEAFF. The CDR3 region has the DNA TGTGCCAGCAGGTCGACAGGCGCCACTGAAGCTTTCTTT.

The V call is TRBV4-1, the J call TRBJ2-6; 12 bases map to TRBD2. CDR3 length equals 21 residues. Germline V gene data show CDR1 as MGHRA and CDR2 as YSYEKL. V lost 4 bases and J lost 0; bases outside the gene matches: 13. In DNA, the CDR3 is TGCGCCAGCAGCCGCCTACCCGGACTAGCGGGGACCTTCTCTGGGGCCAACGTCCTGACTTTC. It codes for CASSRLPGLAGTFSGANVLTF.

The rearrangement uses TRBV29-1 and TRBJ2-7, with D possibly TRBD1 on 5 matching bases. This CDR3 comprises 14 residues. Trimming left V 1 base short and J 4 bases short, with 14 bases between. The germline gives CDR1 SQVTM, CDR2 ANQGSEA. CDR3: CSVEGGQGKYEQYF. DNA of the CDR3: TGCAGCGTTGAAGGCGGACAAGGGAAATACGAGCAGTACTTC.

The CDR3 DNA reads TGTGCCATCAGTGAGTCGGGGGATGGAAACACCATATATTTT. Its protein is CAISESGDGNTIYF. The chain combines TRBV10-3 with TRBJ1-3, with D possibly TRBD1 on 5 matching bases. Germline CDR1 reads ENHRY; CDR2 reads SYGVKD. The CDR3 extends over 14 amino acids. Trimming pared 0 bases from V and 3 bases from J, leaving 6 bases between.

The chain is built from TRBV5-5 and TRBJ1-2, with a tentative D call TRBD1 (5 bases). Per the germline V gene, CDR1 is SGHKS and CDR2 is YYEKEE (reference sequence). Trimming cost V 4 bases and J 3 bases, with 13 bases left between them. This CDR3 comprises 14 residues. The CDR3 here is CASSGRVGDYGYTF. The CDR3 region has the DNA TGTGCCAGCAGCGGCAGAGTAGGGGACTATGGCTACACCTTC.

The CDR3, as DNA: TGTGCCAGCAGCTCCCTCCGAGGGCCTTACGAGCAGTACTTC. Its translation: CASSSLRGPYEQYF. The rearrangement links TRBV7-9 to TRBJ2-5; D perhaps matches TRBD2 (5 bases). The DNA end lines up better with TRBJ2-7; the J call may be wrong. This CDR3 has 14 amino acids. Germline V CDR1 and CDR2: SEHNR, FQNEAQ (reference sequence).

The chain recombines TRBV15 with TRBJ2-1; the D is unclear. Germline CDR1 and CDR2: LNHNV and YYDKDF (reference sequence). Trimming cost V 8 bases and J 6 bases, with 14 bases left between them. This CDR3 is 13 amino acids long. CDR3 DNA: TGTGCCACCTCGATCAACTTGGGCAATGAGCAGTTCTTC. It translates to CATSINLGNEQFF. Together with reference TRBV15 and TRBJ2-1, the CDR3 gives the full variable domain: DAMVIQNPRYQVTQFGKPVTLSCSQTLNHNVMYWYQQKSSQAPKLLFHYYDKDFNNEADTPDNFQSRRPNTSFCFLDIRSPGLGDTAMYLCATSINLGNEQFFGPGTRLTVL.

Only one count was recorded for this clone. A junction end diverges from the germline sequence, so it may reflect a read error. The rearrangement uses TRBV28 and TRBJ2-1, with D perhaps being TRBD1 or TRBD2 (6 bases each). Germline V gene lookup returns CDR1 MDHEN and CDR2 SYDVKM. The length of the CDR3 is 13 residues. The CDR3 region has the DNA TGTGCCAGCAGTTTATGGGGGGCGGCAGGGAGGCTCTTC. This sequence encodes CASSLWGAAGRLF.

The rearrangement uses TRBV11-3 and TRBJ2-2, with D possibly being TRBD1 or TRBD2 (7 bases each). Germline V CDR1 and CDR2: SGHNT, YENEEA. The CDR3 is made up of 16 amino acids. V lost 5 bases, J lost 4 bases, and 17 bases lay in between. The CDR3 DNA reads TGTGCCAGCAGCGAAGGGAGGGGGCGCGGCACCGGGGAGCTGTTTTTT. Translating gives CASSEGRGRGTGELFF.

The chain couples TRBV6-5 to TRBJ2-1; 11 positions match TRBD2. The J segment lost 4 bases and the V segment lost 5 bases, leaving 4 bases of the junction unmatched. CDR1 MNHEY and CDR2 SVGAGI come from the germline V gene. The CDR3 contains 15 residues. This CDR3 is CASSKGLAVYNEQFF. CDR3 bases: TGTGCCAGCAGTAAGGGACTAGCGGTATACAATGAGCAGTTCTTC.

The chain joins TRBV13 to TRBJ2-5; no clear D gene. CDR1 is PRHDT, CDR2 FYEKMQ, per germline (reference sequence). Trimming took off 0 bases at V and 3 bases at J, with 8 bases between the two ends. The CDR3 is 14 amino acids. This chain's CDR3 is CASSLGLTEETQYF. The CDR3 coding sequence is TGTGCCAGCAGCTTAGGCCTGACCGAAGAGACCCAGTACTTC.

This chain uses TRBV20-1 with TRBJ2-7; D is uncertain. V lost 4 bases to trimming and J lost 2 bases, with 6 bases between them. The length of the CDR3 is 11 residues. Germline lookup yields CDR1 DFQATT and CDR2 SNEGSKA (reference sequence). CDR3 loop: CSATDAYEQYF. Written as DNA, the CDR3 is TGCAGTGCTACAGACGCCTACGAGCAGTACTTC.

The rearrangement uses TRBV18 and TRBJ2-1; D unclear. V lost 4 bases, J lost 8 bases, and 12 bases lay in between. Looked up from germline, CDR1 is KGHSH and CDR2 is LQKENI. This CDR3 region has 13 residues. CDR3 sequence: CASSQVGFDEQFF. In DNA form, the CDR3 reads TGTGCCAGCTCACAGGTGGGGTTTGATGAGCAGTTCTTC.

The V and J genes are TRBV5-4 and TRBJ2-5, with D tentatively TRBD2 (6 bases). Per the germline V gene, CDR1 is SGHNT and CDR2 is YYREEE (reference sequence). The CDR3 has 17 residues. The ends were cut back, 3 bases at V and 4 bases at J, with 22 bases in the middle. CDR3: CASSYPPGARGGETQYF. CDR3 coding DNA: TGTGCCAGCAGCTACCCCCCCGGGGCGCGGGGTGGAGAGACCCAGTACTTC.